These 18 T cell receptor beta chains were sequenced from one sample in a study of cytomegalovirus exposure and HLA in healthy donors. 60 Vbeta and 13 Jbeta primers were used in PCR. Clones were read by immunoSEQ multiplex PCR, and TCRdb kept only the in-frame ones, dropping some. The profile shows about 140,000 clones, around 79% of them singletons. The sequencing input was PBMCs. The receptors here all came from a male donor in good health and CMV-seronegative.

A few counts support this clone. The chain combines TRBV6-1 with TRBJ1-6; D ambiguous. Germline V lookup: CDR1 MNHNS, CDR2 SASEGT. V was trimmed by 5 bases and J by 12 bases, leaving 8 bases between them. This CDR3 spans 11 amino acids. CDR3 sequence: CASSFNRPLHF. Here the CDR3 DNA reads TGTGCCAGCAGTTTTAACAGACCCCTCCACTTT.

The chain employs TRBV29-1 and TRBJ2-3, with D possibly being TRBD1 (6 bases). The germline V gene encodes CDR1 SQVTM and CDR2 ANQGSEA. There are 15 residues in the CDR3. Trimming stripped 5 bases from V and 0 bases from J, with 15 bases between. The CDR3 DNA is TGCAGCGTTAGAGGGGACAAGTATAGCACAGATACGCAGTATTTT. Its protein is CSVRGDKYSTDTQYF.

This chain links TRBV9 with TRBJ2-3, with 16 bases that match TRBD2. J was trimmed by 2 bases and V by 0 bases; bases with no gene match: 9. The V gene's germline CDR1 is SGDLS and CDR2 YYNGEE. This CDR3 spans 20 amino acids. Here the CDR3 DNA reads TGTGCCAGCAGCGTAGCCCCACCCGGGACTAGCGGGAGGGACACAGATACGCAGTATTTT. This sequence encodes CASSVAPPGTSGRDTDTQYF.

V is TRBV6-1 and J is TRBJ1-3; 10 bases match TRBD1. J was trimmed by 7 bases and V by 0 bases; bases with no gene match: 6. The CDR3 is 16 amino acids. In germline, CDR1 is MNHNS, CDR2 SASEGT. The CDR3 DNA is TGTGCCAGCAGTGAAGCAACAGGACAGGGGGGGAACACCATATATTTT. Translated: CASSEATGQGGNTIYF.

This clone was counted a few times. The chain recombines TRBV23-1 with TRBJ2-2; weak D call: TRBD1 (6 bases). TRBV23-1 is reported as an ORF; its role is uncertain. The V end was cut by 0 bases, the J end by 5 bases, with 16 bases between. This CDR3 contains 17 residues. CDR3 coding DNA: TGCGCCAGCAGTCAATCGGTACAGGGAAATGGTACCGGGGAGCTGTTTTTT. Translation gives CASSQSVQGNGTGELFF.

The chain is built from TRBV5-6 and TRBJ2-3; weak D call: TRBD2 (6 bases). V was pared by 7 bases and J by 0 bases, with 18 bases between. The CDR3 spans 16 residues. The V gene's germline CDR1 is SGHDT and CDR2 YYEEEE. Here the CDR3 DNA reads TGTGCCAGCCATGGGGCGGGGCGGACTAGCACAGATACGCAGTATTTT. This encodes CASHGAGRTSTDTQYF. Full variable domain (outside the CDR3, taken from reference TRBV5-6 and TRBJ2-3): DAGVTQSPTHLIKTRGQQVTLRCSPKSGHDTVSWYQQALGQGPQFIFQYYEEEERQRGNFPDRFSGHQFPNYSSELNVNALLLGDSALYLCASHGAGRTSTDTQYFGPGTRLTVL.

This chain joins TRBV6-4 and TRBJ1-3; D is perhaps TRBD1 (5 bases). The CDR3 extends over 13 amino acids. Germline V CDR1 and CDR2: MRHNA, SNTAGT. V dropped 6 bases and J dropped 2 bases, with 8 bases sitting between them. CDR3 protein: CASSTGPGNTIYF. Written as DNA, the CDR3 is TGTGCCAGCAGCACAGGCCCTGGAAACACCATATATTTT.

The chain joins TRBV5-1 to TRBJ2-7, with 8 positions matching TRBD1. With V trimmed by 0 bases and J by 3 bases, 5 bases remained unmatched. CDR1 and CDR2 (germline): SGHRS, YFSETQ. CDR3 length: 15 residues. CDR3 region: CASSLGQGSYYEQYF. CDR3 nucleotide sequence: TGCGCCAGCAGCTTGGGACAGGGGAGTTACTACGAGCAGTACTTC.

The genes are TRBV30 and TRBJ2-1, with 14 bases matching TRBD2. V was clipped by 5 bases and J by 5 bases; unmatched bases: 5. Germline V CDR1 and CDR2: GTSNPN, SVGIG (reference sequence). This CDR3 comprises 15 residues. The CDR3 region has the DNA TGTGCCTGGTTGACTAGCGGGGGGGTCCACAATGAGCAGTTCTTC. It encodes CAWLTSGGVHNEQFF.

This clone was counted only a few times. At one end, the junction sequence differs from germline, possibly due to a read error. The gene calls are TRBV7-9 and TRBJ1-4, with a tentative D call TRBD1 (5 bases). The germline V gene encodes CDR1 SEHNR and CDR2 FQNEAQ (reference sequence). This CDR3 is 14 amino acids long. Here the CDR3 DNA reads TGTTCCAGCAGCCCAGGGAGGCCTAATGAAAAACTGTTTTTT. Amino acids: CSSSPGRPNEKLFF.

This chain links TRBV9 with TRBJ2-5; TRBD2 agrees at 9 bases. Per germline, CDR1 SGDLS and CDR2 YYNGEE. This CDR3 contains 18 residues. The J segment lost 5 bases and the V segment lost 2 bases, leaving 16 bases of the junction unmatched. This chain's CDR3 is CASSVGPGAGGVEETQYF. CDR3 nucleotides: TGTGCCAGCAGCGTGGGACCCGGAGCGGGAGGAGTTGAGGAGACCCAGTACTTC.

The chain recombines TRBV6-5 with TRBJ2-7, with 9 nucleotides matching TRBD2. Germline V gene data show CDR1 as MNHEY and CDR2 as SVGAGI. The CDR3 extends over 14 amino acids. Germline trimming cut 6 bases from V and 4 bases from J; bases unmatched to any gene: 7. Here the CDR3 DNA reads TGTGCCAGCAGACGCGGGGGGGCAGCGTACGAGCAGTACTTC. It is translated as CASRRGGAAYEQYF.

The V and J genes are TRBV11-2 and TRBJ1-1, with D possibly matching TRBD1 (6 bases). Germline-derived CDR1 and CDR2 are SGHAT and FQNNGV. The length of the CDR3 is 14 residues. V shed 3 bases and J shed 1 base, with 9 bases lying between them. The CDR3 DNA reads TGTGCCAGCAGCTTCCAACAGGGGAACACTGAAGCTTTCTTT. Amino acid sequence: CASSFQQGNTEAFF.

The chain has TRBV7-3 and TRBJ2-1; D is uncertain. V was clipped by 2 bases and J by 8 bases, with 13 bases between them. The CDR3 has 14 residues. Germline CDR1 and CDR2: SGHTA and FQGTGA. The CDR3: CASSLGSLMDEQFF. The CDR3 bases are TGTGCCAGCAGCTTAGGCTCGTTAATGGATGAGCAGTTCTTC. Full variable domain (remainder filled in from reference TRBV7-3 and TRBJ2-1): GAGVSQTPSNKVTEKGKYVELRCDPISGHTALYWYRQSLGQGPEFLIYFQGTGAADDSGLPNDRFFAVRPEGSVSTLKIQRTERGDSAVYLCASSLGSLMDEQFFGPGTRLTVL.

This clone appeared a few times. This chain joins TRBV2 and TRBJ1-1; D not certain. V was cut by 4 bases and J by 11 bases, with 20 bases left in between. This CDR3 spans 14 amino acids. Germline V gene data show CDR1 as SNHLY and CDR2 as FYNNEI. Here the CDR3 DNA reads TGTGCCAGCAGTGGAGGGATCCTAACATGTGGGGCTTTCTTT. It translates to CASSGGILTCGAFF. The variable domain in full, completed from reference TRBV2 and TRBJ1-1, reads EPEVTQTPSHQVTQMGQEVILRCVPISNHLYFYWYRQILGQKVEFLVSFYNNEISEKSEIFDDQFSVERPDGSNFTLKIRSTKLEDSAMYFCASSGGILTCGAFFGQGTRLTVV.

The rearrangement uses TRBV19 and TRBJ1-6, with 7 positions matching TRBD1. The V gene's germline CDR1 is LNHDA and CDR2 SQIVND (reference sequence). This CDR3 region has 13 residues. V shed 10 bases, J shed 6 bases, and the junction held 6 bases outside the gene matches. The chain's CDR3 is CATQRQGNSPLHF. The CDR3, as DNA: TGTGCCACCCAACGACAGGGTAATTCACCCCTCCACTTT.

This clone was seen a single time. The V gene is TRBV19, the J gene TRBJ1-1; 7 nucleotides agree with TRBD1. Germline V lookup: CDR1 LNHDA, CDR2 SQIVND (reference sequence). The V gene end was trimmed by 7 bases and the J gene end by 7 bases; junction bases not matched to a gene: 18. This CDR3 has 16 amino acids. The CDR3 DNA follows: TGTGCCAGTACCCGAGGGCAGGGGGGAAGTTGGATTGAAGCTTTCTTT. This codes for CASTRGQGGSWIEAFF.

The rearrangement uses TRBV13 and TRBJ2-1; 14 bases line up with TRBD2. This CDR3 comprises 18 residues. Germline V gene lookup returns CDR1 PRHDT and CDR2 FYEKMQ (reference sequence). V dropped 0 bases and J dropped 4; count of bases not matched to a gene: 5. This CDR3 is CASSLGTSGRVWYNEQFF. In DNA, the CDR3 is TGTGCCAGCAGCTTAGGGACTAGCGGGAGGGTGTGGTACAATGAGCAGTTCTTC.